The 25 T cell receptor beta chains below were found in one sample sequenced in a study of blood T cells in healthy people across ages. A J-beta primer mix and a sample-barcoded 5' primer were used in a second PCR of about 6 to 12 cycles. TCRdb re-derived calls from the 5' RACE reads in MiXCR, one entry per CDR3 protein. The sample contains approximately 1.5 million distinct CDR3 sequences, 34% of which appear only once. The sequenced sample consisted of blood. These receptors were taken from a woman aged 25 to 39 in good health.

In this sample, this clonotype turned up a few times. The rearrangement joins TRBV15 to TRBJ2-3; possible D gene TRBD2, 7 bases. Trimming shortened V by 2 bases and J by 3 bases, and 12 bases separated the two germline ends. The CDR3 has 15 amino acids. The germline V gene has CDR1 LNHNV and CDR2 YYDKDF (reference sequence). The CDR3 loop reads CATSRLQGGTDTQYF. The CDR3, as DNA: TGTGCCACCAGCAGATTACAGGGAGGGACAGATACGCAGTATTTT.

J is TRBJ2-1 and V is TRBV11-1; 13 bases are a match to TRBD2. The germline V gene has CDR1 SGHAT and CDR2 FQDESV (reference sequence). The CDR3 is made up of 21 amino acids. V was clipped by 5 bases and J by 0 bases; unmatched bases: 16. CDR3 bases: TGTGCCAGCAGCGATCGGACTAGCGGGAGACGGGCCACCAGCTCCTACAATGAGCAGTTCTTC. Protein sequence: CASSDRTSGRRATSSYNEQFF.

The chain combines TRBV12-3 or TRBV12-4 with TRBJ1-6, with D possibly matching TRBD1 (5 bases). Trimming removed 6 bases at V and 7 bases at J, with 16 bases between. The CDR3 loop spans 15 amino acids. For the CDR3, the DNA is TGTGCCAGCAGGCAGGAACCGTGGGGCAATTCACCCCTCCACTTT. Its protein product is CASRQEPWGNSPLHF.

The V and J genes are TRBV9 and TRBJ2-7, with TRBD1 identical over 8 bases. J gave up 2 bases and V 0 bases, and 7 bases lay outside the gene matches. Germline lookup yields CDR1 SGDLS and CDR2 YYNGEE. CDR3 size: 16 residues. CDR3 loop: CASSVGDRGSPYEQYF. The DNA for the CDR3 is TGTGCCAGCAGCGTAGGAGACAGGGGAAGCCCCTACGAGCAGTACTTC.

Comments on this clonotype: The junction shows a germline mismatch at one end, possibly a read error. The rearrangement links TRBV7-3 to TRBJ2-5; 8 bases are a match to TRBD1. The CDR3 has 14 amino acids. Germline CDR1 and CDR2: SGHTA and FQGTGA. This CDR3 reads CAGSLSGGEKTQYF. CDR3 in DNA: TGTGCCGGCAGCTTATCAGGGGGCGAGAAGACCCAGTACTTC.

The CDR3 DNA is TGCGCCAGCAGCTCCCTGACAGGAACTAATGAAAAACTGTTTTTT. Its protein product is CASSSLTGTNEKLFF. The rearrangement uses TRBV5-1 and TRBJ1-4; D may be TRBD1 (6 bases). Germline V gene data show CDR1 as SGHRS and CDR2 as YFSETQ. CDR3 length: 15 amino acids. Trimming took off 3 bases at V and 1 base at J, with 10 bases between the two ends.

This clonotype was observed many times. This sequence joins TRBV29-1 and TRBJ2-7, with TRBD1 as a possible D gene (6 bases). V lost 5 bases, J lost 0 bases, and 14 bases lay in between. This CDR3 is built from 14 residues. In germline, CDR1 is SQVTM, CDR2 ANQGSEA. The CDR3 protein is CSVQGSASSYEQYF. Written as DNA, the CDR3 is TGCAGCGTTCAGGGGTCCGCGAGCTCCTACGAGCAGTACTTC.

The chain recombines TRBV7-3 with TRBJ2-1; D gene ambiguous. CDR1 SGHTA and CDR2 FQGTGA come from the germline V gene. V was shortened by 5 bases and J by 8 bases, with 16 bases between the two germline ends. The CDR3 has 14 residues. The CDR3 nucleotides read TGTGCCAGCAGCCCCCCGAATGGCGCCCATGAGCAGTTCTTC. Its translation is CASSPPNGAHEQFF.

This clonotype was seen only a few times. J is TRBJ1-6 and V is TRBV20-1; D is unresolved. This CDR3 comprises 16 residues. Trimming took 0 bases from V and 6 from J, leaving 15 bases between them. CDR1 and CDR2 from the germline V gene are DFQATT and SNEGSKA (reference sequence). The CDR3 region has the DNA TGCAGTGCTAGAGACCTGAAGGTCCAGGCTAATTCACCCCTCCACTTT. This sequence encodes CSARDLKVQANSPLHF.

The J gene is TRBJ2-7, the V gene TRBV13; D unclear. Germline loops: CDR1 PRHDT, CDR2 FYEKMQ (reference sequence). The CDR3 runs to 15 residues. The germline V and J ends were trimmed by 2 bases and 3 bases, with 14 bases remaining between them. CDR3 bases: TGTGCCAGCAGCTTATCGTCCCAGGAACTCTACGAGCAGTACTTC. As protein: CASSLSSQELYEQYF.

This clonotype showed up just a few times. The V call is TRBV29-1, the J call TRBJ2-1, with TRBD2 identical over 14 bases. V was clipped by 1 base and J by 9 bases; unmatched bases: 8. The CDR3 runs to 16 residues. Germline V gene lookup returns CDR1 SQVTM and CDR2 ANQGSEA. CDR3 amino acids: CSVEGLAGGSMSEQFF. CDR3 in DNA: TGCAGCGTTGAAGGACTAGCGGGGGGGAGTATGAGTGAGCAGTTCTTC.

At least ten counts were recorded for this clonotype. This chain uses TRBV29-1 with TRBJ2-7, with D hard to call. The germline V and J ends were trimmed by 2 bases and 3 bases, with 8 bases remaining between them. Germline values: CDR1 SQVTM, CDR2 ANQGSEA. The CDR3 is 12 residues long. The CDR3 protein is CSVETNSYEQYF. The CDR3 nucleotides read TGCAGCGTTGAAACGAACAGCTACGAGCAGTACTTC.

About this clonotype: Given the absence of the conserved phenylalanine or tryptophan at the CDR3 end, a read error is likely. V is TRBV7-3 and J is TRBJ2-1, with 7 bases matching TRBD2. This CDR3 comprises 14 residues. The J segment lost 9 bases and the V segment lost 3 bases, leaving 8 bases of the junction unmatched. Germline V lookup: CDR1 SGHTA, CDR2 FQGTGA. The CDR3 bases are TGTGCCAGCAGCTTTAATGCGGGAGATATTGAGCAGTTCTCC. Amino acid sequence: CASSFNAGDIEQFS.

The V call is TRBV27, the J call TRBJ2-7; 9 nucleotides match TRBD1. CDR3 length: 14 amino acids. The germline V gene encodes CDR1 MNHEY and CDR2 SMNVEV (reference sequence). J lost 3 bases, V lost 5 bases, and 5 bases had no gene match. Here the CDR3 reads CASSLQTGGYEQYV. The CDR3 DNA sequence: TGTGCCAGCAGTCTTCAGACAGGGGGCTACGAGCAGTACGTC.

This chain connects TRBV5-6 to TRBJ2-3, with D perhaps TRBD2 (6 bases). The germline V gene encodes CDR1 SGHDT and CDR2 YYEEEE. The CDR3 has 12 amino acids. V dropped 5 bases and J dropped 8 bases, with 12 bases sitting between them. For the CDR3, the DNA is TGTGCCAGCAGTTCCTCGGGGGTTACGCAGTATTTT. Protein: CASSSSGVTQYF.

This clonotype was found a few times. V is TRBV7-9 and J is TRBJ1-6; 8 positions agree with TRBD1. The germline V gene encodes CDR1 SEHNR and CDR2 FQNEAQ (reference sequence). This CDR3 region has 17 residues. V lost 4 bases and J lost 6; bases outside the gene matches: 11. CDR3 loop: CASSSRTPGQVNSPLHF. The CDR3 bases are TGTGCCAGCAGCTCACGTACACCGGGACAGGTTAATTCACCCCTCCACTTT.

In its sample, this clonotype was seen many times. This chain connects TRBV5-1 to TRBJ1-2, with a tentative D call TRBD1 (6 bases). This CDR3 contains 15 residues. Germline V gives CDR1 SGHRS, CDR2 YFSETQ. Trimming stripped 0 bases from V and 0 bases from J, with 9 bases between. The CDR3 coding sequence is TGCGCCAGCAGCTTGGGGGACACCGCTAACTATGGCTACACCTTC. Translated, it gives CASSLGDTANYGYTF.

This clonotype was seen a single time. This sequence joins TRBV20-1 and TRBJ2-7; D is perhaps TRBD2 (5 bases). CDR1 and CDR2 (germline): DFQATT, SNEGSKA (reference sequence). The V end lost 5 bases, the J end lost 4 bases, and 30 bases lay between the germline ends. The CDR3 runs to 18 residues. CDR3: CSASPSTAGSGGAYEQYF. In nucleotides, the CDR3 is TGCAGTGCTTCCCCGAGTACTGCCGGGTCAGGAGGAGCTTACGAGCAGTACTTC.

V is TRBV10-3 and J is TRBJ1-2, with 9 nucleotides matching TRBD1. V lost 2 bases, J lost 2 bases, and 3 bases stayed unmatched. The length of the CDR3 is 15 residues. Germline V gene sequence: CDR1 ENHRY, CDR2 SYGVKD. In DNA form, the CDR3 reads TGTGCCATCAGTGAGACCGGGACAGGGAACTATGGCTACACCTTC. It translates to CAISETGTGNYGYTF.

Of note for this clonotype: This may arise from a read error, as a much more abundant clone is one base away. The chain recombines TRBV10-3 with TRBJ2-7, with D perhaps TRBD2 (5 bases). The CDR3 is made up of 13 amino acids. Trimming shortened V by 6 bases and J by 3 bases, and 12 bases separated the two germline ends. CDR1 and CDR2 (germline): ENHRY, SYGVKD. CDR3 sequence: CAISLGGFYEQYF. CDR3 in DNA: TGTGCCATCAGCCTAGGCGGGTTCTACGAGCAGTACTTC.

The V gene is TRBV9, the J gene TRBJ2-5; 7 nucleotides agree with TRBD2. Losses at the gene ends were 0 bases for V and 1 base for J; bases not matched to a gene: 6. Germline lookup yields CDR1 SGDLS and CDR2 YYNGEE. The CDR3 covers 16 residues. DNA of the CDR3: TGTGCCAGCAGCGTAGGACTACGACTAGCCCAAGAGACCCAGTACTTC. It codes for CASSVGLRLAQETQYF.

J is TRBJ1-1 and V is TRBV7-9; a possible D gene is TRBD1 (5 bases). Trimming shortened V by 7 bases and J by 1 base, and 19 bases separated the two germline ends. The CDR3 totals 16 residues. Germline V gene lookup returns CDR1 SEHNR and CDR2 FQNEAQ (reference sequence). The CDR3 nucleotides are TGTGCCAGCAACCCACGTAGTGGCAGGGAGAACACTGAAGCTTTCTTT. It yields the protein CASNPRSGRENTEAFF.

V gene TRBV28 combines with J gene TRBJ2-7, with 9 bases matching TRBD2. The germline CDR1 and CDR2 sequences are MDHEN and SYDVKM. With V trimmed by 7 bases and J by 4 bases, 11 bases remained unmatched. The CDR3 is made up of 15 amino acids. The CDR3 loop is CASKGGGGEIYEQYF. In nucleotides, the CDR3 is TGTGCCAGCAAAGGGGGCGGGGGGGAAATATACGAGCAGTACTTC.

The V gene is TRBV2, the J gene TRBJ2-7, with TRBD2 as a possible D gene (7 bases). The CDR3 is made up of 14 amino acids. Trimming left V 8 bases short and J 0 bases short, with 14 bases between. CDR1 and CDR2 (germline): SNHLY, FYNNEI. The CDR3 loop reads CASGGAQSSYEQYF. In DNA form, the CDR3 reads TGTGCCAGCGGGGGGGCCCAGAGCTCCTACGAGCAGTACTTC.

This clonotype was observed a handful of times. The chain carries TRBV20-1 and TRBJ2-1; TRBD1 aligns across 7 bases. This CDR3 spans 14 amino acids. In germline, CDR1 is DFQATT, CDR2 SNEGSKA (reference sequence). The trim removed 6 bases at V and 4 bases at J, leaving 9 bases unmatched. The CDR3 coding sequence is TGCAGTGCGGGTAAAGGGGGCGCGTACAATGAGCAGTTCTTC. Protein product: CSAGKGGAYNEQFF.